The 19 T cell receptor beta chains given below trace back to one sample, sequenced in a study of blood T cell repertoires in COVID-19. The data were produced by immunoSEQ multiplex PCR, yet TCRdb's version contains in-frame clones alone and is incomplete. Of over 200,000 clones listed, roughly 85% are singletons. What was sequenced was peripheral blood. The receptor set was obtained from a woman between 18 and 29 years old who had recovered from COVID-19.

This clone appeared a single time. The rearrangement joins TRBV9 to TRBJ2-6, with D unresolved. Germline V CDR1 and CDR2: SGDLS, YYNGEE. The CDR3 contains 15 residues. Trimming pared 2 bases from V and 0 bases from J, leaving 6 bases between. CDR3 amino acids: CASSVISSGANVLTF. In nucleotides, the CDR3 is TGTGCCAGCAGCGTCATCAGCTCTGGGGCCAACGTCCTGACTTTC.

This sequence joins TRBV5-1 and TRBJ2-1, with 11 positions matching TRBD2. This CDR3 has 15 residues. The trim removed 1 base at V and 11 bases at J, leaving 8 bases unmatched. Per germline, CDR1 SGHRS and CDR2 YFSETQ. The CDR3 reads CASSLNAGTSGQQFF. CDR3 nucleotides: TGCGCCAGCAGCTTGAACGCGGGGACTAGCGGACAGCAGTTCTTC.

The gene calls are TRBV13 and TRBJ2-1, with TRBD2 identical over 9 bases. Germline V lookup: CDR1 PRHDT, CDR2 FYEKMQ (reference sequence). The CDR3 spans 15 residues. With 5 bases clipped from V and 7 bases from J, the junction kept 9 bases outside the gene matches. CDR3 protein: CASSPVAGVLNEQFF. The CDR3 DNA reads as TGTGCCAGCAGCCCCGTAGCGGGAGTCTTAAATGAGCAGTTCTTC.

This clone was counted once. The J gene is TRBJ2-3, the V gene TRBV7-9; D may be TRBD1 (5 bases). CDR3 length: 14 amino acids. Per the germline V gene, CDR1 is SEHNR and CDR2 is FQNEAQ (reference sequence). The germline V and J ends were trimmed by 1 base and 10 bases, with 15 bases remaining between them. In DNA, the CDR3 is TGTGCCAGCAGCTTAGTGGGTGGTCAGGGTCCGCAGTATTTT. As protein: CASSLVGGQGPQYF.

Comments on this clone: Other nucleotide sequences from this sample produce the same CDR3. This chain connects TRBV5-4 to TRBJ1-1; 8 positions agree with TRBD1. V lost 4 bases to trimming and J lost 4 bases; unmatched junction nucleotides: 3. The germline V gene encodes CDR1 SGHNT and CDR2 YYREEE (reference sequence). The CDR3 loop spans 13 amino acids. The CDR3: CASSADRGTEAFF. The CDR3 coding sequence is TGTGCCAGCAGCGCCGACAGGGGCACTGAAGCTTTCTTT.

This clone is a singleton in its sample. The V call is TRBV9, the J call TRBJ2-7; D is ambiguous. CDR1 and CDR2 (germline): SGDLS, YYNGEE. The CDR3 runs 12 residues. Trimming shortened V by 3 bases and J by 6 bases, and 10 bases separated the two germline ends. CDR3 DNA: TGTGCCAGCAGCGCAACAGACGGCGAGCAGTACTTC. Protein: CASSATDGEQYF.

This chain links TRBV10-2 with TRBJ2-1; D gene unclear. Germline loops: CDR1 WSHSY, CDR2 SAAADI. Trimming removed 0 bases at V and 1 base at J, with 4 bases between. The CDR3 is 14 amino acids. The CDR3 nucleotides are TGCGCCAGCAGTGAGTCTATGTCCTACAATGAGCAGTTCTTC. It encodes CASSESMSYNEQFF.

V gene TRBV27 combines with J gene TRBJ2-7, with TRBD2 as a possible D gene (6 bases). The germline V gene has CDR1 MNHEY and CDR2 SMNVEV (reference sequence). The CDR3 loop spans 15 amino acids. V was pared by 3 bases and J by 3 bases, with 15 bases between. The CDR3, as DNA: TGTGCCAGCAGTTTCCACCGGGACTCCCGCTACGAGCAGTACTTC. Its protein is CASSFHRDSRYEQYF.

The chain couples TRBV6-6 to TRBJ2-7; 10 bases map to TRBD1. The V gene's germline CDR1 is MNHNY and CDR2 SVGAGI (reference sequence). The CDR3 runs 15 residues. The CDR3 DNA sequence: TGTGCGTCGGGACAGGGGAATAGGCGCGTACACGAGCAGTACTTC. Translating it yields CASGQGNRRVHEQYF.

V usage is TRBV19 and J usage is TRBJ2-7, with D perhaps TRBD1 (6 bases). Germline loops: CDR1 LNHDA, CDR2 SQIVND (reference sequence). The CDR3 is made up of 13 amino acids. Trimming cost V 6 bases and J 4 bases, with 13 bases left between them. The CDR3, as DNA: TGTGCCAGTAGCCCAGCAGGGGTGTACGAGCAGTACTTC. Amino acids: CASSPAGVYEQYF.

This clone has just one count. Different DNA sequences within this sample yield the same CDR3. The rearrangement links TRBV18 to TRBJ1-2, with D possibly TRBD1 on 5 matching bases. V was pared by 6 bases and J by 1 base, with 9 bases between. There are 13 residues in the CDR3. Per germline, CDR1 KGHSH and CDR2 LQKENI. CDR3 coding DNA: TGTGCCAGCTCGTCCGACAGTAACTATGGCTACACCTTC. Residues: CASSSDSNYGYTF.

The chain uses TRBV2 and TRBJ1-1; 7 bases are shared with TRBD1. The germline gives CDR1 SNHLY, CDR2 FYNNEI. The CDR3 contains 14 residues. The junction had 11 bases not matched to a gene; V was cut back by 8 bases and J by 5 bases. The CDR3 sequence is CASPRDRVGTEAFF. CDR3 DNA sequence: TGTGCCAGCCCCAGAGACAGGGTTGGGACTGAAGCTTTCTTT. The full variable domain, in which reference TRBV2 and TRBJ1-1 provide the parts outside the CDR3, is EPEVTQTPSHQVTQMGQEVILRCVPISNHLYFYWYRQILGQKVEFLVSFYNNEISEKSEIFDDQFSVERPDGSNFTLKIRSTKLEDSAMYFCASPRDRVGTEAFFGQGTRLTVV.

This chain links TRBV11-2 with TRBJ2-7; no definite D call. Germline loops: CDR1 SGHAT, CDR2 FQNNGV. CDR3 length: 10 residues. Trimming shortened V by 5 bases and J by 5 bases, and 4 bases separated the two germline ends. The CDR3 is CASSPDEQYF. CDR3 nucleotides: TGTGCCAGCAGCCCGGACGAGCAGTACTTC.

The V and J genes are TRBV3-1 (or the pseudogene TRBV3-2) and TRBJ2-7; D not certain. The germline V gene encodes CDR1 LGHDT and CDR2 YNNKEL (reference sequence). V was clipped by 1 base and J by 2 bases, with 18 bases between them. The CDR3 sequence is 17 residues long. The CDR3 here is CASSQVAGETEPYEQYF. The CDR3 region has the DNA TGTGCCAGCAGCCAAGTAGCCGGTGAAACGGAACCCTACGAGCAGTACTTC.

The chain uses TRBV6-5 and TRBJ2-7, with 10 bases that match TRBD1. Trimming took 6 bases from V and 3 from J; bases not matched to a gene: 8. Germline V lookup: CDR1 MNHEY, CDR2 SVGAGI. This CDR3 is 15 amino acids long. DNA of the CDR3: TGTGCCAGCAGACTGACAGGGGGCCGCAGCTACGAGCAGTACTTC. Translated: CASRLTGGRSYEQYF.

This rearrangement joins TRBV27 to TRBJ1-6; possible D gene TRBD1, 6 bases. Deletions cut 4 bases from V and 14 bases from J, with 18 bases between. Germline assignment: CDR1 MNHEY and CDR2 SMNVEV (reference sequence). The CDR3 extends over 14 amino acids. CDR3 loop: CASSSGGGYRTLHF. CDR3 in DNA: TGTGCCAGCAGTTCGGGGGGCGGATATAGGACCCTCCACTTT.

The V call is TRBV3-1 (or the pseudogene TRBV3-2), the J call TRBJ1-2; TRBD1 matches 9 bases. V was clipped by 2 bases and J by 6 bases; unmatched bases: 7. Per germline, CDR1 LGHDT and CDR2 YNNKEL (reference sequence). The CDR3 runs 15 residues. CDR3: CASSQNRGLGHGYTF. CDR3 coding DNA: TGTGCCAGCAGCCAAAACAGGGGGCTGGGTCATGGCTACACCTTC.

This chain uses TRBV7-9 with TRBJ2-7; 9 bases are a match to TRBD1. Losses at the gene ends were 4 bases for V and 3 bases for J; bases not matched to a gene: 7. The CDR3 has 15 amino acids. Germline values: CDR1 SEHNR, CDR2 FQNEAQ (reference sequence). CDR3 DNA: TGTGCCAGCAGCTACACCGGGACAGGGATCTACGAGCAGTACTTC. Its translation: CASSYTGTGIYEQYF.

The CDR3 nucleotides read TGTGCCTGGAGTACAGGGTTTTCCTATGGCTACACCTTC. As protein: CAWSTGFSYGYTF. The chain employs TRBV30 and TRBJ1-2; D possibly corresponds to TRBD1 (6 bases). Germline V gene sequence: CDR1 GTSNPN, CDR2 SVGIG (reference sequence). The germline V and J ends were trimmed by 2 bases and 4 bases, with 11 bases remaining between them. This CDR3 comprises 13 residues.